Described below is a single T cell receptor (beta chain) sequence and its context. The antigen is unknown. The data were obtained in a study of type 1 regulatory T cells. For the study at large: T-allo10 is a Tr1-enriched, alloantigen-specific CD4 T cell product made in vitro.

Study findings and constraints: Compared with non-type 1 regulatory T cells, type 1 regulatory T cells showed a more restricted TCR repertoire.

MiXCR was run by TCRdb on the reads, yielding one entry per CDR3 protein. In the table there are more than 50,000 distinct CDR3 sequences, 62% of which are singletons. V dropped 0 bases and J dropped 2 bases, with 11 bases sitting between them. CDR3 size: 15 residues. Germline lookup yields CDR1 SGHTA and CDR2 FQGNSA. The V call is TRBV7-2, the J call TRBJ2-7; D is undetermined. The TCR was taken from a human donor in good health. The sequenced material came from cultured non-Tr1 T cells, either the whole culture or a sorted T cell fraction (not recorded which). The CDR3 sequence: CASSLAVGGAYEQYF. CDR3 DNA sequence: TGTGCCAGCAGCTTAGCCGTGGGCGGTGCCTACGAGCAGTACTTC. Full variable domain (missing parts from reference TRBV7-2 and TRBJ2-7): GAGVSQSPSNKVTEKGKDVELRCDPISGHTALYWYRQSLGQGLEFLIYFQGNSAPDKSGLPSDRFSAERTGGSVSTLTIQRTQQEDSAVYLCASSLAVGGAYEQYFGPGTRLTVT.